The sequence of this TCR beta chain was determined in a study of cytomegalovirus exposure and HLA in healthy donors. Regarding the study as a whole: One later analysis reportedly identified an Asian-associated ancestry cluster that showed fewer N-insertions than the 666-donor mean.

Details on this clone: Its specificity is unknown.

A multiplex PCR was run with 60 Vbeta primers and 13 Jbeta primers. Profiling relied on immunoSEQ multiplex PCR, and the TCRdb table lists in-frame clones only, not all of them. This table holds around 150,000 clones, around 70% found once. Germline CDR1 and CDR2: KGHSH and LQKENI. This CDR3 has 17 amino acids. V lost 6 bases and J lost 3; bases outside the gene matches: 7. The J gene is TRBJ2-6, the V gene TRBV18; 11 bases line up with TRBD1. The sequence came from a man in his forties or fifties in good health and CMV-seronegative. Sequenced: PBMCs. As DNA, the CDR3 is TGTGCCAGCTCGGCCGGGACAGGGGGATATGGGGCCAACGTCCTGACTTTC. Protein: CASSAGTGGYGANVLTF.